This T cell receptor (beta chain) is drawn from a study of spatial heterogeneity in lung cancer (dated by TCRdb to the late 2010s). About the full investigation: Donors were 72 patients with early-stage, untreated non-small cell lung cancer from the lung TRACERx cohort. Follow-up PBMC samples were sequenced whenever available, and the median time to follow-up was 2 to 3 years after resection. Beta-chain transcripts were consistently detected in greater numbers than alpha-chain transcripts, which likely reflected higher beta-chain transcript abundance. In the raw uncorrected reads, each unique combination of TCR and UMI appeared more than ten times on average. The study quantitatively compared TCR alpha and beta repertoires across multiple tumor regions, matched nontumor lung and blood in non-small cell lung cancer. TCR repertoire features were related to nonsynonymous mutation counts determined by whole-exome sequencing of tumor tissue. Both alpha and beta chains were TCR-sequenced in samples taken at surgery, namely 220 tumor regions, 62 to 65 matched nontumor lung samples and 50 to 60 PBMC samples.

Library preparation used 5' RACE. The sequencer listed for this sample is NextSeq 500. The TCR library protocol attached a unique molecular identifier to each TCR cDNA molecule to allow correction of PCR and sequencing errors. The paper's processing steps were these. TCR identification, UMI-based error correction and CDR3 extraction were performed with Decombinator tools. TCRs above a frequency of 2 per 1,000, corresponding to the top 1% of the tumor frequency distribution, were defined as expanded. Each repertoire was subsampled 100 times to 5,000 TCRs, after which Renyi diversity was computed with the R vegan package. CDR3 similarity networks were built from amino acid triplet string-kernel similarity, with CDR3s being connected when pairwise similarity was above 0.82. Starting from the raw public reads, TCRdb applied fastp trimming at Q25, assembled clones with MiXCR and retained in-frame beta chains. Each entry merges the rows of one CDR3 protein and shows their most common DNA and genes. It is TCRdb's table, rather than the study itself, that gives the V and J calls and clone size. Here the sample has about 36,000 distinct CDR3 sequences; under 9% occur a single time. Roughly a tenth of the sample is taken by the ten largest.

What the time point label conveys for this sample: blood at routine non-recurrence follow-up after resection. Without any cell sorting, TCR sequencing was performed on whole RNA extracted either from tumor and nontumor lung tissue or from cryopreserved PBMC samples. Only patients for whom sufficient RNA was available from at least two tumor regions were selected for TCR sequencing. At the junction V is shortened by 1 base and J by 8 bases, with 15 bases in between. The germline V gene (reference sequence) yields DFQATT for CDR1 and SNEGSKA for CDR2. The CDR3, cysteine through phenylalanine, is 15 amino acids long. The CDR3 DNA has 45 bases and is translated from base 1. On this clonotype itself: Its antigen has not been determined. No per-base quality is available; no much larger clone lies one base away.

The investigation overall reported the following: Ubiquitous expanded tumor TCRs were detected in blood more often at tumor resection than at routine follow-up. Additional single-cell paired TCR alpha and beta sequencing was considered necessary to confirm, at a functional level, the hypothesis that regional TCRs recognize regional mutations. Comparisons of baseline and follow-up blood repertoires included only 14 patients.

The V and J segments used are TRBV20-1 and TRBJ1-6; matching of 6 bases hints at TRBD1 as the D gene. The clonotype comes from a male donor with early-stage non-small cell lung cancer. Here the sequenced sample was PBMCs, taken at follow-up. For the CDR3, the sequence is CSARGLGQRDSPLHF. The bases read TGCAGTGCTAGAGGACTCGGACAGCGAGATTCACCCCTCCACTTT.